One sample yielded the 7 T cell receptor beta chains listed below, sequenced in a study of T cells in Graves' hyperthyroidism and ophthalmopathy. From RNA transcripts, TCR beta CDR3 regions were amplified. Using the HTBI primer set, a first-round RT-PCR was run on the TCR CDR3. In TCRdb, the multiplex PCR reads were re-called with MiXCR into one record per CDR3 protein. This table has around 490,000 distinct CDR3 sequences, 15% to 20% appearing once. Sequencing was done on a sample of blood. These receptors all come from a man aged 40-50 years with Graves' ophthalmopathy.

The rearrangement uses TRBV5-6 and TRBJ2-7, with 8 bases matching TRBD2. This CDR3 contains 14 residues. V lost 0 bases to trimming and J lost 5 bases; unmatched junction nucleotides: 4. CDR1 SGHDT and CDR2 YYEEEE come from the germline V gene. The CDR3 loop reads CASSLVLAGHEQYF. CDR3 coding DNA: TGTGCCAGCAGCTTGGTTTTAGCGGGACACGAGCAGTACTTC.

This chain connects TRBV20-1 to TRBJ1-5; TRBD1 is a possible D gene (6 bases). This CDR3 has 17 amino acids. Germline V CDR1 and CDR2: DFQATT, SNEGSKA (reference sequence). Trimming removed 0 bases at V and 1 base at J, with 16 bases between. The chain's CDR3 is CSARDGERGWSNQPQHF. In nucleotides, the CDR3 is TGCAGTGCTAGAGATGGGGAAAGGGGGTGGAGCAATCAGCCCCAGCATTTT.

The table lists this clonotype with many counts. This rearrangement joins TRBV28 to TRBJ2-7, with 8 positions matching TRBD1. From germline, CDR1 is MDHEN and CDR2 SYDVKM. V shed 5 bases, J shed 4 bases, and the junction held 10 bases outside the gene matches. The CDR3 contains 15 residues. The CDR3: CASSLTGVNRYEQYF. CDR3 bases: TGTGCCAGCAGTCTGACAGGGGTAAATCGGTACGAGCAGTACTTC.

The V gene is TRBV27, the J gene TRBJ1-5; D perhaps matches TRBD1 (6 bases). This CDR3 has 15 amino acids. V lost 3 bases to trimming and J lost 5 bases, with 14 bases between them. Germline CDR1 and CDR2: MNHEY and SMNVEV (reference sequence). The CDR3 sequence is CASSFGTGRDQPQHF. CDR3 bases: TGTGCCAGCAGTTTCGGTACAGGGAGGGATCAGCCCCAGCATTTT.

This chain uses TRBV6-2 or TRBV6-3 with TRBJ2-1; the D call may be TRBD1 or TRBD2 (5 bases each). The germline V and J ends were trimmed by 7 bases and 10 bases, with 23 bases remaining between them. The CDR3 consists of 15 residues. Germline CDR1 MNHEY, CDR2 SVGEGT. The DNA for the CDR3 is TGTGCCAGCAAATTTCCGGGACCCCCCGAAGGAGAGCAGTTCTTC. This encodes CASKFPGPPEGEQFF.

The genes are TRBV6-1 and TRBJ1-5; D remains unclear. The germline V gene has CDR1 MNHNS and CDR2 SASEGT. V was pared by 9 bases and J by 0 bases, with 9 bases between. The CDR3 extends over 13 amino acids. CDR3 DNA sequence: TGTGCCAGTGGACCGATTAGCAATCAGCCCCAGCATTTT. This sequence encodes CASGPISNQPQHF.

A word on this clonotype: A read error may produce the germline difference seen at one junction end. J is TRBJ2-1 and V is TRBV11-2; 14 nucleotides align to TRBD2. Germline lookup yields CDR1 SGHAT and CDR2 FQNNGV. The CDR3 extends over 17 amino acids. The CDR3: CASSQPGLAGVKNEQFF. The CDR3 DNA is TGCGCCAGCAGCCAACCGGGACTAGCGGGGGTGAAGAATGAGCAGTTCTTC.